The 5 T cell receptor beta chains presented below share a single source sample, sequenced in a study of blood T cell repertoires in COVID-19. Data came from immunoSEQ multiplex PCR; TCRdb stores just in-frame clones and leaves some out. The sample lists approximately 170,000 clones; approximately 82% were seen once. Sequenced material: peripheral blood. The receptors shown here come from a woman aged 80 or over with active or convalescent COVID-19.

The CDR3 loop is CASSRRGIEAFF. The DNA of the CDR3 is TGTGCCAGTAGTAGACGGGGGATAGAAGCTTTCTTT. The chain recombines TRBV19 with TRBJ1-1; perhaps TRBD1 as D (5 bases). Germline V gene data show CDR1 as LNHDA and CDR2 as SQIVND (reference sequence). There are 12 residues in the CDR3. Between the trimmed V and J ends, which lost 4 bases and 8 bases, there was a span of 11 bases.

This chain uses TRBV28 with TRBJ1-1; D not resolved. V was clipped by 9 bases and J by 2 bases, with 13 bases between them. Germline lookup yields CDR1 MDHEN and CDR2 SYDVKM. CDR3 length equals 13 residues. The DNA of the CDR3 is TGTGCCAGTGGAGGGAGGAGAAACACTGAAGCTTTCTTT. It translates to CASGGRRNTEAFF.

V gene TRBV2 combines with J gene TRBJ2-3; 10 bases line up with TRBD1. The ends lost 5 bases at V and 4 bases at J; junction bases unmatched: 12. The CDR3 is 17 residues long. Germline V gene data show CDR1 as SNHLY and CDR2 as FYNNEI. In DNA form, the CDR3 reads TGTGCCAGCAGTTTCCCCCTTGGACAGGGGGTTTCAGATACGCAGTATTTT. Translated: CASSFPLGQGVSDTQYF.

This clone has a handful of counts. The chain is built from TRBV11-2 and TRBJ2-5; D is perhaps TRBD2 (6 bases). Germline CDR1 is SGHAT and CDR2 is FQNNGV. V shed 4 bases and J shed 0 bases, with 15 bases lying between them. This CDR3 is 16 amino acids long. The CDR3, as DNA: TGTGCCAGCAGCTCACGTGGAGGGCTGAACCAAGAGACCCAGTACTTC. This gives the protein CASSSRGGLNQETQYF.

The CDR3 is CASSDSRGDTGELFF. The DNA of the CDR3 is TGTGCCAGCAGTGACTCCCGGGGGGACACCGGGGAGCTGTTTTTT. V usage is TRBV6-4 and J usage is TRBJ2-2; TRBD2 matches 7 bases. V shed 0 bases and J 3 bases; nucleotides not matched to a gene: 1. The CDR3 runs 15 residues. Germline V gene sequence: CDR1 MRHNA, CDR2 SNTAGT.